The 18 T cell receptor beta chains below were found in one sample sequenced in a study of T cells in Graves' hyperthyroidism and ophthalmopathy. There were TCR beta CDR3 regions amplified from RNA transcripts. Initially, a first-round RT-PCR of the TCR CDR3 employed the HTBI primer set. TCRdb recomputed calls from the multiplex PCR reads with MiXCR, one row per CDR3 protein. This table has about 380,000 distinct CDR3 sequences, roughly 14% appearing once. Sample: blood. The receptors were sampled from a young man with Graves' hyperthyroidism that later progressed to Graves' ophthalmopathy.

In its sample, this clonotype was seen a few times. The chain links TRBV7-9 to TRBJ1-1; the D is unclear. The CDR3 has 12 amino acids. The germline V gene encodes CDR1 SEHNR and CDR2 FQNEAQ (reference sequence). V was pared by 6 bases and J by 7 bases, with 12 bases between. The CDR3 spells CASSFGSSEAFF. DNA for the CDR3: TGTGCCAGCAGTTTCGGGTCCAGTGAAGCTTTCTTT.

This clonotype has a handful of counts. The chain couples TRBV6-1 to TRBJ1-1; no definite D call. V was clipped by 7 bases and J by 10 bases, with 10 bases between them. CDR3 length equals 10 residues. The V gene's germline CDR1 is MNHNS and CDR2 SASEGT. The CDR3 here is CASTGVGAFF. The CDR3 region has the DNA TGTGCCAGCACCGGGGTAGGAGCTTTCTTT.

The chain combines TRBV4-1 with TRBJ1-5; 7 positions agree with TRBD1. Germline V lookup: CDR1 MGHRA, CDR2 YSYEKL. V lost 5 bases to trimming and J lost 2 bases; unmatched junction nucleotides: 9. The CDR3 consists of 16 residues. CDR3 sequence: CASSTRQGERNQPQHF. In DNA, the CDR3 is TGCGCCAGCAGCACTCGACAGGGCGAGCGCAATCAGCCCCAGCATTTT.

This clonotype was seen a handful of times. The chain uses TRBV6-1 and TRBJ1-2; D is unresolved. V was clipped by 7 bases and J by 0 bases, with 9 bases between them. This CDR3 contains 13 residues. Germline V CDR1 and CDR2: MNHNS, SASEGT. The CDR3 sequence is CASKTAANYGYTF. CDR3 coding DNA: TGTGCCAGCAAGACGGCCGCTAACTATGGCTACACCTTC.

This clonotype was recorded many times. The chain has TRBV12-5 and TRBJ1-5, with unresolved D. Germline V gene sequence: CDR1 LGHNT, CDR2 FRNRAP. This CDR3 has 12 amino acids. With 5 bases removed from V and 3 bases from J, the gap between germline ends came to 5 bases. CDR3 sequence: CASGPNNQPQHF. The CDR3 DNA reads as TGTGCTAGTGGTCCAAACAATCAGCCCCAGCATTTT.

The gene calls are TRBV6-5 and TRBJ1-1; D not certain. The CDR3 sequence is 13 residues long. The V gene's germline CDR1 is MNHEY and CDR2 SVGAGI. V was shortened by 4 bases and J by 5 bases, with 11 bases between the two germline ends. Written as DNA, the CDR3 is TGTGCCAGCAGTTGGACGGAAGGGACTGAAGCTTTCTTT. Its protein is CASSWTEGTEAFF.

In this sample, this clonotype turned up many times. The V and J genes are TRBV6-1 and TRBJ2-6; D possibly corresponds to TRBD2 (6 bases). The CDR3 has 19 residues. With 2 bases removed from V and 0 bases from J, the gap between germline ends came to 17 bases. CDR1 and CDR2 (germline): MNHNS, SASEGT. CDR3 loop: CASSERLGDGSSGANVLTF. CDR3 nucleotides: TGTGCCAGCAGTGAAAGGTTAGGGGACGGGAGCTCTGGGGCCAACGTCCTGACTTTC.

The sample holds many counts of this clonotype. The chain joins TRBV11-2 to TRBJ1-1; perhaps TRBD1 as D (6 bases). CDR1 and CDR2 from the germline V gene are SGHAT and FQNNGV. This CDR3 has 14 residues. V was pared by 4 bases and J by 5 bases, with 14 bases between. CDR3 nucleotides: TGTGCCAGCAGCTCCCAGGGGAGGGGGACTGAAGCTTTCTTT. Translating gives CASSSQGRGTEAFF.

The table lists this clonotype with many counts. The V gene is TRBV28, the J gene TRBJ1-2, with unresolved D. CDR1 is MDHEN and CDR2 is SYDVKM in the germline V gene. Trimming took 5 bases from V and 2 from J, leaving 15 bases between them. This CDR3 comprises 15 residues. Here the CDR3 reads CASSAAGNRNYGYTF. CDR3 nucleotide sequence: TGTGCCAGCAGTGCCGCCGGAAATAGAAACTATGGCTACACCTTC.

This clonotype was recorded a few times. The genes are TRBV27 and TRBJ2-1; D may be TRBD2 (5 bases). The V end lost 6 bases, the J end lost 7 bases, and 10 bases lay between the germline ends. The CDR3 contains 12 residues. Germline-derived CDR1 and CDR2 are MNHEY and SMNVEV (reference sequence). The CDR3 region has the DNA TGTGCCAGCAGCCCACTAGGGAATGAGCAGTTCTTC. Translating gives CASSPLGNEQFF.

The chain recombines TRBV7-9 with TRBJ1-4; 7 nucleotides agree with TRBD1. The junction had 12 bases not matched to a gene; V was cut back by 6 bases and J by 11 bases. In germline, CDR1 is SEHNR, CDR2 FQNEAQ (reference sequence). This CDR3 is built from 14 residues. The CDR3: CASSSYGTEGKLFF. The CDR3 DNA reads TGTGCCAGCAGTTCCTACGGGACAGAAGGGAAACTGTTTTTT.

Ten or more counts support this clonotype. The gene calls are TRBV30 and TRBJ2-2; a weak D match, TRBD1 (6 bases). V lost 3 bases and J lost 5, with 16 bases in between. The CDR3 is 15 residues long. Per the germline V gene, CDR1 is GTSNPN and CDR2 is SVGIG (reference sequence). The CDR3 reads CAWRAQGLRTGELFF. The CDR3 DNA reads TGTGCCTGGAGGGCACAGGGCCTAAGGACCGGGGAGCTGTTTTTT.

The J gene is TRBJ1-2, the V gene TRBV9, with TRBD1 matching 8 bases. V was pared by 7 bases and J by 11 bases, with 4 bases of the junction left unmatched. This CDR3 is 10 amino acids long. Germline values: CDR1 SGDLS, CDR2 YYNGEE. This CDR3 is CASHGQGYTF. Here the CDR3 DNA reads TGTGCCAGCCATGGACAGGGATACACCTTC. Drawing the rest from reference TRBV9 and TRBJ1-2, the complete variable domain is DSGVTQTPKHLITATGQRVTLRCSPRSGDLSVYWYQQSLDQGLQFLIQYYNGEERAKGNILERFSAQQFPDLHSELNLSSLELGDSALYFCASHGQGYTFGSGTRLTVV.

This clonotype was recorded many times. The chain uses TRBV6-2 or TRBV6-3 and TRBJ2-3; the D is unclear. The CDR3 length is 11 residues. V was cut by 6 bases and J by 2 bases, with 3 bases left in between. Looked up from germline, CDR1 is MNHEY and CDR2 is SVGEGT. This CDR3 is CASRNTDTQYF. CDR3 DNA: TGTGCCAGCAGGAACACAGATACGCAGTATTTT.

The J gene is TRBJ2-3, the V gene TRBV5-5, with 7 bases matching TRBD2. V dropped 4 bases and J dropped 2; count of bases not matched to a gene: 22. This CDR3 is built from 20 residues. CDR1 is SGHKS, CDR2 YYEKEE, per germline (reference sequence). CDR3 amino acids: CASSTRPGGLSGRHTDTQYF. The CDR3 nucleotides are TGTGCCAGCAGCACGCGGCCCGGGGGGTTGTCGGGCCGCCACACAGATACGCAGTATTTT. Complete variable domain (other parts from reference TRBV5-5 and TRBJ2-3): DAGVTQSPTHLIKTRGQQVTLRCSPISGHKSVSWYQQVLGQGPQFIFQYYEKEERGRGNFPDRFSARQFPNYSSELNVNALLLGDSALYLCASSTRPGGLSGRHTDTQYFGPGTRLTVL.

The chain has TRBV20-1 and TRBJ1-6, with unresolved D. CDR1 is DFQATT, CDR2 SNEGSKA, per germline (reference sequence). Trimming shortened V by 6 bases and J by 6 bases, and 12 bases separated the two germline ends. This CDR3 has 13 amino acids. The CDR3 sequence: CSALRRGNSPLHF. CDR3 in DNA: TGCAGTGCCCTCCGTCGTGGTAATTCACCCCTCCACTTT.

The sample holds a few counts of this clonotype. This chain connects TRBV3-1 to TRBJ2-3; possibly TRBD1 or TRBD2 for D (5 bases each). The ends were cut back, 3 bases at V and 4 bases at J, with 20 bases in the middle. The CDR3 runs 17 residues. Looked up from germline, CDR1 is LGHDT and CDR2 is YNNKEL (reference sequence). The CDR3 nucleotides read TGTGCCAGCAGCCAGCGTTGGTTGGGACCCGTTGCAGATACGCAGTATTTT. Its protein is CASSQRWLGPVADTQYF.

This clonotype was seen repeatedly, ten times or more. The chain links TRBV2 to TRBJ1-5, with D maybe TRBD1 (5 bases). Trimming stripped 6 bases from V and 6 bases from J, with 15 bases between. The CDR3 covers 14 residues. Per the germline V gene, CDR1 is SNHLY and CDR2 is FYNNEI. This CDR3 reads CASRAGDGGQPQHF. As DNA, the CDR3 is TGTGCCAGCAGAGCGGGGGACGGGGGTCAGCCCCAGCATTTT.